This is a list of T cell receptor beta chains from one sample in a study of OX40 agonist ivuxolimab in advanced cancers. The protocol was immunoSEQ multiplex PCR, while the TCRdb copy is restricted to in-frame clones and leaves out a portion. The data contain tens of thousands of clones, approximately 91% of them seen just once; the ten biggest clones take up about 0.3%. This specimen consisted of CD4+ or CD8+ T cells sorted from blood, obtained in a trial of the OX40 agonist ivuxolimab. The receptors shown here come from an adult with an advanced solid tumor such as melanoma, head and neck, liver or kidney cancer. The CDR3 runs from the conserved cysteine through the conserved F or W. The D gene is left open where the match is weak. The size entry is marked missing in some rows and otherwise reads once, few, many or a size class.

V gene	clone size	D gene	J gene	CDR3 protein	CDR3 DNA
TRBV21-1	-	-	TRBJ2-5	CASSPRGGSETQYF	TGTGCCAGCAGCCCTCGTGGGGGATCAGAGACCCAGTACTTC
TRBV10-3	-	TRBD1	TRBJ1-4	CAISERPGQGSNEKLFF	TGTGCCATCAGTGAAAGGCCTGGACAGGGGAGTAATGAAAAACTGTTTTTT
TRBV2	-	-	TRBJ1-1	CASSPAGRNTEAFF	TGTGCCAGCAGTCCCGCGGGCAGGAACACTGAAGCTTTCTTT
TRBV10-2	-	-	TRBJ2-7	CASSQGRETEQYF	TGCGCCAGCAGTCAAGGCCGGGAGACCGAGCAGTACTTC
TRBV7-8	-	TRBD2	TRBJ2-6	CASSASLAGVPSGANVLTF	TGTGCCAGCAGCGCCTCACTAGCGGGAGTCCCCTCTGGGGCCAACGTCCTGACTTTC
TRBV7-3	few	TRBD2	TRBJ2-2	CASSLTWASGNTGELFF	TGTGCCAGCAGCTTAACGTGGGCTAGCGGAAACACCGGGGAGCTGTTTTTT
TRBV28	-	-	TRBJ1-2	CATSEGSGYTF	TGTGCCACCTCAGAAGGCAGCGGCTACACCTTC
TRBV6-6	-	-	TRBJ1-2	CASRQGGVYGYTF	TGTGCCAGCAGGCAGGGAGGGGTCTATGGCTACACCTTC
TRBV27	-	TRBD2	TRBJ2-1	CASRSGGAVARNEQFF	TGTGCCAGTCGGAGCGGGGGGGCCGTAGCGCGAAATGAGCAGTTCTTC
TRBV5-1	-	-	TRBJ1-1	CASSLGGLGTEAFF	TGCGCCAGCAGCTTGGGAGGGTTGGGCACTGAAGCTTTCTTT
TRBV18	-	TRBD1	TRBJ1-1	CASSPSTGGSGEAFF	TGTGCCAGCTCACCATCGACAGGGGGTTCAGGTGAAGCTTTCTTT
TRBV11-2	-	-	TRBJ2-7	CASKRGIRYEQYF	TGTGCCAGCAAGAGGGGGATCCGATACGAGCAGTACTTC
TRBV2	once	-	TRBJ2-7	CASSEEAGAYEQYF	TGTGCCAGCAGTGAAGAGGCAGGGGCCTACGAGCAGTACTTC
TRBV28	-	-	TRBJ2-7	CASSRQGLSEQYF	TGTGCCAGCAGTCGCCAGGGCCTTTCTGAGCAGTACTTC
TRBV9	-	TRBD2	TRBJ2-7	CASSVSLGTSGESYEQYF	TGTGCCAGCAGCGTGAGCCTCGGGACTAGCGGGGAATCCTACGAGCAGTACTTC
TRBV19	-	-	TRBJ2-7	CASSTVRDSEQYF	TGTGCCAGTAGTACAGTCCGGGACTCCGAGCAGTACTTC